Sequencing of this T cell receptor beta chain was carried out in a study of cytomegalovirus exposure and HLA in healthy donors. 13 Jbeta primers and 60 Vbeta primers were used for the PCR. The assay was immunoSEQ multiplex PCR, and TCRdb's table has in-frame clones only and misses some. This sample has around 200,000 clones, with about 75% found just once. From germline, CDR1 is SGHRS and CDR2 YFSETQ. The CDR3 loop spans 17 amino acids. V lost 3 bases and J lost 4; bases outside the gene matches: 11. Input material: PBMCs. This rearrangement joins TRBV5-1 to TRBJ2-2; 8 nucleotides align to TRBD2. This TCR was sampled from a man aged 18 to 29 in good health and CMV-seronegative. In DNA form, the CDR3 reads TGCGCCAGCAGCTCTTCTCTGAGCGGGGGTGGCACCGGGGAGCTGTTTTTT. Its protein product is CASSSSLSGGGTGELFF.